This TCR beta chain comes out of a study of human T cells and chemical hapten exposure. In the study overall: The sensitizing agent was 2% DPC, placed on approximately 2 cm by approximately 2 cm of upper inner arm skin.

CDR3 length equals 14 residues. CDR1 is SEHNR, CDR2 FQNEAQ, per germline (reference sequence). Trimming cost V 5 bases and J 5 bases, with 15 bases left between them. Study-wide findings and caveats: Expanded TCRs produced significantly more large CDR3 similarity clusters than controls did. The number of TCRs above 1 in 1000 frequency did not change after DPC sensitization.

TCRdb called the RACE reads again in MiXCR, with one record for every CDR3 protein. The repertoire includes about 380,000 distinct CDR3 sequences, about 6.3% of them detected once, and approximately 5.4% sits in the top ten. The time point here: patch test 2, 6 weeks after DPC sensitization. Stated treatment: therapeutic diphenylcyclopropenone sensitization with weekly scalp DPC. Alopecia patients between 18 and 70 years old and suitable for DPC were used as donors. Note on this clonotype: Its target is not known.

This TCR derives from a woman aged 18-29 years with alopecia areata. Some clones in this sample may be carry-over from other donors' samples. The material sequenced was whole blood, taken in connection with sensitization to the hapten diphenylcyclopropenone (DPC). This chain uses TRBV7-9 with TRBJ1-1, with D uncertain. CDR3 residues: CASSPMGGGTEAFF. CDR3 coding DNA: TGTGCCAGCAGCCCGATGGGTGGAGGGACTGAAGCTTTCTTT.